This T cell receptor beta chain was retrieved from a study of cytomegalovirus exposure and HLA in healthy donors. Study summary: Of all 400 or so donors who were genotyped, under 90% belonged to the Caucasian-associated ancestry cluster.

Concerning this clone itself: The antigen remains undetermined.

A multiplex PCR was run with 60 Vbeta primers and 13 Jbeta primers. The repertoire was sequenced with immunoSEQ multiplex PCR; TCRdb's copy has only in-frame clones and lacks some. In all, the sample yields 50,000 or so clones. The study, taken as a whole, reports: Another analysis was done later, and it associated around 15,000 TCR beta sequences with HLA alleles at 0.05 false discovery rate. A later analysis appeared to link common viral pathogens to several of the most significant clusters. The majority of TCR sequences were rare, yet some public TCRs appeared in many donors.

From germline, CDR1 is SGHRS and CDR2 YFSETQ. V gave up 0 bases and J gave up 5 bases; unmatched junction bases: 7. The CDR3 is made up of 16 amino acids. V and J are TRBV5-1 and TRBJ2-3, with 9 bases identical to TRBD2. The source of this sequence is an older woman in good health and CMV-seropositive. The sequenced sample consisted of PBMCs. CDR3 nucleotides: TGCGCCAGCAGCTTGGATCTAGCGGGAACGGGAGATACGCAGTATTTT. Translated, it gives CASSLDLAGTGDTQYF. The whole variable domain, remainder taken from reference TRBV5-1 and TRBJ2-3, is KAGVTQTPRYLIKTRGQQVTLSCSPISGHRSVSWYQQTPGQGLQFLFEYFSETQRNKGNFPGRFSGRQFSNSRSEMNVSTLELGDSALYLCASSLDLAGTGDTQYFGPGTRLTVL.